This TCR beta chain came from a study of blood T cells in healthy people across ages. Combining a sample-barcoded 5' primer with a J-beta primer mix, a second PCR ran for roughly 7 to 12 cycles. TCRdb analysed the 5' RACE reads with MiXCR anew, one entry per CDR3 protein. The table includes some 940,000 distinct CDR3 sequences, 25% to 35% detected once. This clonotype was seen repeatedly, ten times or more. The germline gives CDR1 MNHEY, CDR2 SMNVEV (reference sequence). CDR3 length: 13 residues. V lost 4 bases to trimming and J lost 1 base, with 7 bases between them. This sample was shared with a second study, whose subject was T cells of mothers and their children.

Sequenced material: blood. The chain combines TRBV27 with TRBJ2-5; a weak D match, TRBD1 (5 bases). The receptor's source is a woman aged 40 to 49 in good health. CDR3 nucleotides: TGTGCCAGCAGTTGGGGCTCCCAAGAGACCCAGTACTTC. The encoded protein is CASSWGSQETQYF.